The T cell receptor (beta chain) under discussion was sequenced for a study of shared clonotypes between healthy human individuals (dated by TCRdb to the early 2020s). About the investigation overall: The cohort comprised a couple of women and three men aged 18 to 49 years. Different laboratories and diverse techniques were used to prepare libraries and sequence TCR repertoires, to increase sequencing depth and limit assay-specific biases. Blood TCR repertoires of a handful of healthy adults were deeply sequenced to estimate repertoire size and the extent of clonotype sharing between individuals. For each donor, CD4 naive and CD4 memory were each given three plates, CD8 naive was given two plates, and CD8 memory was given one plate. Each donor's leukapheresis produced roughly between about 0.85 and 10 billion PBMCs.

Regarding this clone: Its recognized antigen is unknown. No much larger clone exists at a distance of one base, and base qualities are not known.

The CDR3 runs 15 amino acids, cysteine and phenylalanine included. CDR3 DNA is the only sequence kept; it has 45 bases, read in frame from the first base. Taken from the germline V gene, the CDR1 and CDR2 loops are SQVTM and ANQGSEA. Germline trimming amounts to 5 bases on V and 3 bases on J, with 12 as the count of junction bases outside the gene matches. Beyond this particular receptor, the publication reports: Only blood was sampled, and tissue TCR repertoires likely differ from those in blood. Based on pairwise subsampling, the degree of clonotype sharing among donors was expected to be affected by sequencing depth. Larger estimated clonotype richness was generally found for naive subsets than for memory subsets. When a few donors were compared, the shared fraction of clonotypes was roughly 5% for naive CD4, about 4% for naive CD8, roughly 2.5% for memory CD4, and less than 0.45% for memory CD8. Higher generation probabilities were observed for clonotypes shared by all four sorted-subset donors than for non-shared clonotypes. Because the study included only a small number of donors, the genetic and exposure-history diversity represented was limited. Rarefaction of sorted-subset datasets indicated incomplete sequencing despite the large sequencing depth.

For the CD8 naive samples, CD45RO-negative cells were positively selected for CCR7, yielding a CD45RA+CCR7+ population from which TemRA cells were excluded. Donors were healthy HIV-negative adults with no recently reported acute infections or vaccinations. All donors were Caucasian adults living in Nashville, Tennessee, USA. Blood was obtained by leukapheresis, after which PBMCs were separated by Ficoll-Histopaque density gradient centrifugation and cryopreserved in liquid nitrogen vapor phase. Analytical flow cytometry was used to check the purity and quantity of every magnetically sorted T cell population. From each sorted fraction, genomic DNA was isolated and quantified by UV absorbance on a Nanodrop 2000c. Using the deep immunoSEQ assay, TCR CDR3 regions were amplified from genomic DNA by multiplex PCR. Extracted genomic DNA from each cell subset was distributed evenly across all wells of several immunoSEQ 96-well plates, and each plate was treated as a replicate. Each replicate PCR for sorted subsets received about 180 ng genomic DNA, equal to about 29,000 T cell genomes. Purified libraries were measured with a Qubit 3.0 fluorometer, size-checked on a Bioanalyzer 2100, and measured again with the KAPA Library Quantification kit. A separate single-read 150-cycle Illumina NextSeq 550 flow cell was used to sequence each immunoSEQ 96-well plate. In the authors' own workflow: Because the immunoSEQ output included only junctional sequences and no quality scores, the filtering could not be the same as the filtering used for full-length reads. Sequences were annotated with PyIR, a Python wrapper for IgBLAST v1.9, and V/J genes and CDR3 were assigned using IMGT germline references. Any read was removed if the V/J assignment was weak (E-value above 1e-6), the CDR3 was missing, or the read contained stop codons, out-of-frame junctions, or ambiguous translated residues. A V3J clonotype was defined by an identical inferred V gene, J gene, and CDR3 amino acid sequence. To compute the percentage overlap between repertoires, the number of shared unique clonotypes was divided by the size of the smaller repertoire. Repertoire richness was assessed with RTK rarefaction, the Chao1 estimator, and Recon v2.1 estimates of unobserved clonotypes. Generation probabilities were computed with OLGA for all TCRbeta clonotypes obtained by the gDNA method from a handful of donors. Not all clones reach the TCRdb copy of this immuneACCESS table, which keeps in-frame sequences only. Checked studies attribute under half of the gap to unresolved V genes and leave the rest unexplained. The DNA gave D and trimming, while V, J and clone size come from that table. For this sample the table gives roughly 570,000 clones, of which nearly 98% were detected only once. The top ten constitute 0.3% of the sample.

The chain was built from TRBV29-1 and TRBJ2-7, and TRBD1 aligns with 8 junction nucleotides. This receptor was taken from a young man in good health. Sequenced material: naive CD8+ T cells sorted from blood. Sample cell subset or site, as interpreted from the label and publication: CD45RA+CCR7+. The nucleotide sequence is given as TGCAGCGTTTCCCTGCCAGACAGGGGAGGCTACGAGCAGTACTTC. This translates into CSVSLPDRGGYEQYF.